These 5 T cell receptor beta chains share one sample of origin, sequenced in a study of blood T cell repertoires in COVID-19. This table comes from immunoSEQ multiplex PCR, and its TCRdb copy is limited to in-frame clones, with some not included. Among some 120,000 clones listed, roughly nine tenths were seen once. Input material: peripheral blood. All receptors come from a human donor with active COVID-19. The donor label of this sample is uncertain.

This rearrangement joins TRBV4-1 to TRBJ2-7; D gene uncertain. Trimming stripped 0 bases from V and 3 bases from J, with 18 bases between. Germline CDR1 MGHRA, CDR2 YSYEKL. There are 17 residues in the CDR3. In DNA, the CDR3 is TGCGCCAGCAGCCAAGACCCCCCCGCGGAAACTAACTACGAGCAGTACTTC. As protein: CASSQDPPAETNYEQYF.

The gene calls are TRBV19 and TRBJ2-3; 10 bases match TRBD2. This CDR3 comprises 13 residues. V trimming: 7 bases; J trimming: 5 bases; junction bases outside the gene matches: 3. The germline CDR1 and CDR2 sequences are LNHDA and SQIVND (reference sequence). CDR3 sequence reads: CASKRGGGDTQYF. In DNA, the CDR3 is TGTGCCAGTAAGCGGGGGGGCGGAGATACGCAGTATTTT.

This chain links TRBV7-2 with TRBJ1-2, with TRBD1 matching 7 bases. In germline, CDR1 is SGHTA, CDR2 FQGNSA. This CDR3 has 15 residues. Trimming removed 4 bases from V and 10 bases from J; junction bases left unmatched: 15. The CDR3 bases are TGTGCCAGCAGCTCTAGGGGGGACAGCGTGGCTCTCTACACCTTC. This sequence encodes CASSSRGDSVALYTF.

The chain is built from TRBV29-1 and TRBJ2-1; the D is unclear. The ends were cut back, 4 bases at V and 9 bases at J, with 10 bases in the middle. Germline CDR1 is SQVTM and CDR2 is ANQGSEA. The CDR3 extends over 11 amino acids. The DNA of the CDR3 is TGCAGCGTTGTCGTAGTTGGTGAGCAGTTCTTC. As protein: CSVVVVGEQFF.

The CDR3 nucleotides are TGTGCCAGCAGTTCCAACTCGGCGGCAGGGGGCGAGCAGTACTTC. It translates to CASSSNSAAGGEQYF. This rearrangement joins TRBV6-5 to TRBJ2-7; TRBD1 aligns across 7 bases. Germline lookup yields CDR1 MNHEY and CDR2 SVGAGI. CDR3 length: 15 residues. V gave up 4 bases and J gave up 6 bases; unmatched junction bases: 12.